These 5 T cell receptor beta chains were sequenced from one sample in a study of blood T cell repertoires in COVID-19 (dated by TCRdb to about 2020). The method behind the library was the immunoSEQ multiplex PCR assay. Imported from immuneACCESS, the table was reduced by TCRdb to in-frame sequences with V and J called. These copies leave out some clones; in studies compared against another copy, an unresolved V gene accounts for under half, and the cause of the remainder is not known. In all, the sample holds 160,000 or so clones, and around 83% of those were seen once. The ten largest make up more than 1.5% of the sample. Sequencing was carried out using peripheral blood. The receptors were gathered from a human donor in a cohort sampled during active COVID-19.

This clone appeared a single time. This chain uses TRBV5-1 with TRBJ1-2, with D hard to call. The germline CDR1 and CDR2 sequences are SGHRS and YFSETQ. This CDR3 comprises 14 residues. Trimming took 4 bases from V and 0 from J, leaving 10 bases between them. Written as DNA, the CDR3 is TGCGCCAGCAGCCTCCGGGAGGCTAACTATGGCTACACCTTC. Translated, it gives CASSLREANYGYTF.

The chain couples TRBV4-2 to TRBJ2-1; the match to TRBD2 covers 8 bases. Germline CDR1 and CDR2: LGHNA and YNFKEQ. With 8 bases clipped from V and 1 base from J, the junction kept 7 bases outside the gene matches. The CDR3 contains 15 residues. The CDR3, as DNA: TGTGCCAGCTCTAATAGCGGGGCATCCTACAATGAGCAGTTCTTC. Translation: CASSNSGASYNEQFF.

This chain connects TRBV7-2 to TRBJ2-7; 7 bases agree with TRBD2. The CDR3 totals 14 residues. Germline assignment: CDR1 SGHTA and CDR2 FQGNSA. The V gene end was trimmed by 3 bases and the J gene end by 6 bases; junction bases not matched to a gene: 8. The CDR3 nucleotides read TGTGCCAGCAGCTTCGGGCGGGGGTCAGTCGAGCAGTACTTC. This encodes CASSFGRGSVEQYF.

Turning to this clone: At one end the junction does not follow the germline gene, possibly because of a read error. V is TRBV28 and J is TRBJ1-2; 9 bases agree with TRBD1. CDR3 length equals 13 residues. In germline, CDR1 is MDHEN, CDR2 SYDVKM. CDR3 coding DNA: TGTGCCAGCAGACCCCCGGGACAGGGAGGGATTTCCTTC. It codes for CASRPPGQGGISF.

The chain is built from TRBV6-2 or TRBV6-3 and TRBJ2-7; 10 nucleotides match TRBD2. From germline, CDR1 is MNHEY and CDR2 SVGEGT. J was trimmed by 2 bases and V by 2 bases; bases with no gene match: 6. CDR3 length: 16 amino acids. The CDR3 loop is CASSYGAGGTTYEQYF. The CDR3 bases are TGTGCCAGCAGTTACGGAGCGGGAGGGACAACCTACGAGCAGTACTTC.